Shown below are 22 T cell receptor beta chains from a single sample sequenced in a study of identical twins. TCRdb reprocessed the 5' RACE reads via MiXCR and lists one record per CDR3 protein. The sample records 470,000 or so distinct CDR3 sequences, approximately 24% being singletons. The same data also went into a second study, on T cells expressing NK-cell markers.

Sample: CD4+ T cells sorted from blood. Receptors were obtained from a woman under 30 in good health.

The chain has TRBV20-1 and TRBJ1-1; TRBD1 is a possible D gene (5 bases). The CDR3 loop spans 13 amino acids. Trimming stripped 4 bases from V and 0 bases from J, with 9 bases between. Looked up from germline, CDR1 is DFQATT and CDR2 is SNEGSKA (reference sequence). The CDR3, as DNA: TGCAGTGCTATGGGACTTTTGAACACTGAAGCTTTCTTT. Translation: CSAMGLLNTEAFF.

The chain employs TRBV11-2 and TRBJ2-7, with unresolved D. Germline V lookup: CDR1 SGHAT, CDR2 FQNNGV. This CDR3 region has 14 residues. With 3 bases removed from V and 2 bases from J, the gap between germline ends came to 11 bases. CDR3 in DNA: TGTGCCAGCAGCTTTACCCGCACAACCTACGAGCAGTACTTC. Protein: CASSFTRTTYEQYF.

This clonotype was recorded a few times. The chain joins TRBV5-1 to TRBJ2-5; TRBD1 matches at 7 bases. V gave up 4 bases and J gave up 5 bases; unmatched junction bases: 14. The CDR3 is made up of 16 amino acids. The germline gives CDR1 SGHRS, CDR2 YFSETQ. CDR3 loop: CASSLGTALNRETQYF. DNA for the CDR3: TGCGCCAGCAGCCTCGGGACAGCCCTTAATAGGGAGACCCAGTACTTC.

The table lists this clonotype with a few counts. V is TRBV12-3 or TRBV12-4 and J is TRBJ2-3, with 8 bases that match TRBD2. V shed 2 bases, J shed 5 bases, and the junction held 6 bases outside the gene matches. The CDR3 runs to 15 residues. The CDR3 protein is CASSLIILAGDTQYF. CDR3 nucleotide sequence: TGTGCCAGCAGTTTAATCATCCTAGCGGGAGATACGCAGTATTTT.

The chain links TRBV20-1 to TRBJ1-1; 7 positions agree with TRBD1. In germline, CDR1 is DFQATT, CDR2 SNEGSKA (reference sequence). This CDR3 has 13 residues. V dropped 4 bases and J dropped 6; count of bases not matched to a gene: 8. CDR3 bases: TGCAGTGCTAACCACAGGGGCCGGGCTGAAGCTTTCTTT. This gives the protein CSANHRGRAEAFF.

This chain joins TRBV6-2 or TRBV6-3 and TRBJ2-5; D is possibly TRBD1 or TRBD2 (5 bases each). Trimming removed 7 bases from V and 3 bases from J, with 12 bases in between. Germline V lookup: CDR1 MNHEY, CDR2 SVGEGT. CDR3 length: 13 amino acids. Here the CDR3 reads CASINRGKETQYF. CDR3 nucleotide sequence: TGTGCCAGCATTAACCGGGGCAAAGAGACCCAGTACTTC.

In this sample, this clonotype turned up a few times. The chain links TRBV5-1 to TRBJ2-7, with D perhaps matching TRBD1 or TRBD2 (5 bases each). This CDR3 is built from 14 residues. Looked up from germline, CDR1 is SGHRS and CDR2 is YFSETQ. V was clipped by 4 bases and J by 2 bases, with 13 bases between them. The CDR3 sequence: CASSPGTEAYEQYF. The DNA for the CDR3 is TGCGCCAGCAGCCCCGGGACGGAGGCCTACGAGCAGTACTTC.

The genes are TRBV7-2 and TRBJ2-5; D is undetermined. V was trimmed by 5 bases and J by 6 bases, leaving 13 bases between them. Per germline, CDR1 SGHTA and CDR2 FQGNSA. This CDR3 has 13 amino acids. CDR3 DNA: TGTGCCAGCAGCCTAAATACTCGGAAGACCCAGTACTTC. Translated, it gives CASSLNTRKTQYF.

V gene TRBV5-5 combines with J gene TRBJ2-2; D is unclear. Germline CDR1 reads SGHKS; CDR2 reads YYEKEE (reference sequence). The ends were cut back, 0 bases at V and 7 bases at J, with 10 bases in the middle. This CDR3 comprises 14 residues. CDR3 in amino acids: CASSLGLLCGELFF. In nucleotides, the CDR3 is TGTGCCAGCAGCTTGGGGCTCCTCTGCGGGGAGCTGTTTTTT.

CDR3 sequence reads: CASSPRIQELSGNTIYF. For the CDR3, the DNA is TGTGCCAGCAGCCCGCGCATTCAGGAACTCTCTGGAAACACCATATATTTT. The V call is TRBV7-9, the J call TRBJ1-3; D gene unclear. Germline CDR1 SEHNR, CDR2 FQNEAQ (reference sequence). V lost 5 bases and J 0 bases, leaving 17 bases between the germline ends. The CDR3 extends over 17 amino acids.

The chain recombines TRBV7-3 with TRBJ2-2, with D uncertain. The CDR3 runs 15 residues. Germline V gene data show CDR1 as SGHTA and CDR2 as FQGTGA. Deletions cut 5 bases from V and 1 base from J, with 11 bases between. CDR3 bases: TGTGCCAGCAGCCCCCGGCCAGGGAACACCGGGGAGCTGTTTTTT. Its protein is CASSPRPGNTGELFF.

In its sample, this clonotype was seen a few times. The CDR3 loop is CASSKPGGGNQPQHF. CDR3 coding DNA: TGTGCCAGCAGCAAACCAGGGGGTGGCAATCAGCCCCAGCATTTT. The rearrangement uses TRBV7-2 and TRBJ1-5; 7 positions match TRBD1. Germline CDR1 SGHTA, CDR2 FQGNSA. V trimming: 5 bases; J trimming: 2 bases; junction bases outside the gene matches: 6. This CDR3 is 15 amino acids long.

The chain has TRBV5-1 and TRBJ2-5; no firm D call. The CDR3 loop spans 13 amino acids. The V and J ends lost 0 bases and 5 bases respectively, with 8 bases between them. The germline V gene has CDR1 SGHRS and CDR2 YFSETQ. The CDR3 DNA is TGCGCCAGCAGCTTGGACCGCTGGGAGACCCAGTACTTC. Translated, it gives CASSLDRWETQYF.

The chain joins TRBV4-3 to TRBJ2-5; no definite D call. The CDR3 length is 13 residues. Per the germline V gene, CDR1 is LGHNA and CDR2 is YSLEER. V was pared by 1 base and J by 5 bases, with 8 bases between. CDR3 residues: CASSQVLGETQYF. The CDR3 region has the DNA TGCGCCAGCAGCCAAGTTTTGGGGGAGACCCAGTACTTC.

The V and J genes are TRBV5-4 and TRBJ2-7, with a weak D call TRBD2 (6 bases). Trimming pared 1 base from V and 5 bases from J, leaving 22 bases between. The CDR3 totals 17 residues. Germline-derived CDR1 and CDR2 are SGHNT and YYREEE (reference sequence). The CDR3 region has the DNA TGTGCCAGCAGCTTGCGGTTCGGGCAGAGGGCGGGACACGAGCAGTACTTC. It encodes CASSLRFGQRAGHEQYF.

The CDR3: CASRHWNSGYTF. CDR3 sequence (DNA): TGTGCCAGCAGACACTGGAATTCTGGCTACACCTTC. The chain joins TRBV12-3 or TRBV12-4 to TRBJ1-2, with unresolved D. The CDR3 consists of 12 residues. Trimming removed 6 bases at V and 7 bases at J, with 12 bases between.

The V and J genes are TRBV6-5 and TRBJ1-1, with D possibly matching TRBD1 (5 bases). The V gene lost 4 bases and the J gene lost 4 bases, with 13 bases spanning the gap. This CDR3 has 14 amino acids. Germline V lookup: CDR1 MNHEY, CDR2 SVGAGI. Here the CDR3 reads CASSWDGSGTEAFF. CDR3 in DNA: TGTGCCAGCAGTTGGGACGGGTCAGGCACTGAAGCTTTCTTT.

This clonotype was detected a few times. V usage is TRBV5-1 and J usage is TRBJ2-3, with TRBD2 identical over 7 bases. After removal of 6 bases from V and 3 bases from J, the junction contained 7 bases not matched to a gene. The CDR3 contains 14 residues. Germline CDR1 is SGHRS and CDR2 is YFSETQ. Written as DNA, the CDR3 is TGCGCCAGCACCACTCGCGGGGGAACAGATACGCAGTATTTT. It specifies CASTTRGGTDTQYF.

The chain carries TRBV6-2 or TRBV6-3 and TRBJ2-3, with 12 bases aligning to TRBD2. The CDR3 extends over 16 amino acids. Germline-derived CDR1 and CDR2 are MNHEY and SVGEGT. Losses at the gene ends were 6 bases for V and 0 bases for J; bases not matched to a gene: 4. This CDR3 is CASSTSGGLSTDTQYF. For the CDR3, the DNA is TGTGCCAGCAGCACTAGCGGGGGGCTCAGCACAGATACGCAGTATTTT.

This chain connects TRBV5-1 to TRBJ2-3; 8 bases line up with TRBD2. Germline CDR1 reads SGHRS; CDR2 reads YFSETQ. Trimming took 0 bases from V and 6 from J; bases not matched to a gene: 9. This CDR3 contains 16 residues. The CDR3 protein is CASSLVIGRAVDTQYF. The CDR3 coding sequence is TGCGCCAGCAGCTTGGTGATCGGGAGGGCGGTGGATACGCAGTATTTT.

This clonotype was counted between two and nine times. The chain recombines TRBV3-1 with TRBJ2-7, with 8 bases identical to TRBD2. The CDR3 runs to 15 residues. Germline loops: CDR1 LGHDT, CDR2 YNNKEL (reference sequence). V was pared by 2 bases and J by 7 bases, with 10 bases of the junction left unmatched. Here the CDR3 reads CASSQNGGGPGEQYF. The CDR3 coding sequence is TGTGCCAGCAGCCAAAACGGGGGGGGCCCCGGTGAGCAGTACTTC.

V gene TRBV10-3 combines with J gene TRBJ2-7; 8 bases map to TRBD1. This CDR3 is built from 16 residues. Germline V gives CDR1 ENHRY, CDR2 SYGVKD. With 2 bases clipped from V and 1 base from J, the junction kept 7 bases outside the gene matches. The CDR3 DNA is TGTGCCATCAGTGAGCCTGGACAGGGTACATCCTACGAGCAGTACTTC. This codes for CAISEPGQGTSYEQYF.